Listed below are T cell receptor beta chains from one sample, sequenced in a study of blood T cell repertoires in COVID-19. TCRdb's table, derived via immunoSEQ multiplex PCR, lists solely in-frame clones and lacks some. The sample carries about 280,000 clones, around 90% recorded once. The specimen was PBMCs or T cells enriched from blood (not recorded which). These receptors were collected from a woman in her forties who had recovered from COVID-19. CDR3s include the opening cysteine and the closing phenylalanine or tryptophan. Each record gives: V gene, clone size, CDR3 length, D gene, J gene, CDR3 DNA, CDR3 protein. The D gene is left open where the match is weak. The size of a clone is reported for some rows only, either as once, few or many, or as a class for expanded clones.

TRBV7-2,.,13,TRBD1,TRBJ1-2,TGTGCCAGCAGCACCCGACAGGGTCAAGGCTACACCTTC,CASSTRQGQGYTF
TRBV4-1,.,17,.,TRBJ1-4,TGCGCCAGCAGCCCCTCGACGGGTGTTAGCACTAATGAAAAACTGTTTTTT,CASSPSTGVSTNEKLFF
TRBV4-3,.,15,.,TRBJ2-2,TGCGCCAGCAGCCAAGATCTGGCAACCACCGGGGAGCTGTTTTTT,CASSQDLATTGELFF
TRBV24-1,.,15,TRBD1,TRBJ2-7,TGTGCCACCAGTGACCCTCGACAGGGCTCCTACGAGCAGTACTTC,CATSDPRQGSYEQYF
TRBV9,.,15,.,TRBJ2-1,TGTGCCAGCAGCCCTACGACTACGGTGGGTTATGAGCAGTTCTTC,CASSPTTTVGYEQFF
TRBV29-1,.,12,.,TRBJ1-1,TGCAGCGTTGAGGGGGAGGGCACTGAAGCTTTCTTT,CSVEGEGTEAFF
TRBV7-3,.,13,.,TRBJ2-1,TGTGCCAGCAGCTTGAGTATTAACAATGAGCAGTTCTTC,CASSLSINNEQFF
TRBV27,once,13,.,TRBJ1-4,TGTGCCAGCAGTTCCTACCATAATGAAAAACTGTTTTTT,CASSSYHNEKLFF
TRBV2,few,14,.,TRBJ2-7,TGTGCCAGCAGCCGAGGACAGTCCGTCTACGAGCAGTACTTC,CASSRGQSVYEQYF
TRBV28,.,14,TRBD1,TRBJ2-7,TGTGCCAGCAGCACTGGGACAGGGGGGGAAGAGCAGTACTTC,CASSTGTGGEEQYF
TRBV7-2,.,15,TRBD2,TRBJ2-7,TGTGCCAGCAGCTTAGGGGGACTAGCTATCTACGAGCAGTACTTC,CASSLGGLAIYEQYF